The clone carrying this TCR beta chain was seen at least ten times. Its target is unknown. This record belongs to a study of T cells after posttransplantation cyclophosphamide. The assay was immunoSEQ multiplex PCR, and TCRdb's table has in-frame clones only and misses some. The sample contains some 43,000 clones, none of them singletons. Points from the study as a whole: TRB overlap between skin or GI tissue T cells and blood was limited. Recipient CMV seropositivity and CMV reactivation strongly tracked TRB clonality.

The CDR3 extends over 15 amino acids. Germline lookup yields CDR1 LNHDA and CDR2 SQIVND (reference sequence). J lost 6 bases, V lost 2 bases, and 7 bases had no gene match. The clonotype comes from a man in his forties in good health, CMV-negative, and a related stem cell transplant donor. The rearrangement joins TRBV19 to TRBJ2-1, with 7 bases fitting TRBD2. Material for sequencing was PBMCs. DNA for the CDR3: TGTGCCAGTAGTATACGGGACTATGACCCCAATGAGCAGTTCTTC. Translated, it gives CASSIRDYDPNEQFF.